Below, 5 T cell receptor beta chains from the same sample are listed, as sequenced in a study of T cell responses to AZD1222 COVID-19 vaccine. Profiling relied on immunoSEQ multiplex PCR, and the TCRdb table lists in-frame clones only, not all of them. The sample holds more than 150,000 clones, 85% to 90% seen once. The sequencing here drew on peripheral blood, taken on day 0 of AZD1222 vaccination. Source of these receptors: an adult in good health.

The V and J genes are TRBV6-5 and TRBJ1-2; D is uncertain. Germline loops: CDR1 MNHEY, CDR2 SVGAGI. The CDR3 runs to 12 residues. V was clipped by 6 bases and J by 8 bases, with 13 bases between them. For the CDR3, the DNA is TGTGCCAGCAGCCTCCCACCGGGAGGCTACACCTTC. Translating gives CASSLPPGGYTF.

The J gene is TRBJ1-1, the V gene TRBV5-1; D gene ambiguous. In germline, CDR1 is SGHRS, CDR2 YFSETQ. The CDR3 has 12 residues. With 4 bases removed from V and 7 bases from J, the gap between germline ends came to 11 bases. The CDR3 coding sequence is TGCGCCAGCAGCCCCGACCGAGATGAAGCTTTCTTT. Translated, it gives CASSPDRDEAFF.

The V gene is TRBV30, the J gene TRBJ2-1, with 9 positions matching TRBD2. With 0 bases clipped from V and 9 bases from J, the junction kept 6 bases outside the gene matches. The CDR3 totals 14 residues. Per germline, CDR1 GTSNPN and CDR2 SVGIG (reference sequence). The CDR3 nucleotides are TGTGCCTGGAGTGTCCGCGGGGGGGCCAGTGAGCAGTTCTTC. It yields the protein CAWSVRGGASEQFF. Complete variable domain (other parts from reference TRBV30 and TRBJ2-1): SQTIHQWPATLVQPVGSPLSLECTVEGTSNPNLYWYRQAAGRGLQLLFYSVGIGQISSEVPQNLSASRPQDRQFILSSKKLLLSDSGFYLCAWSVRGGASEQFFGPGTRLTVL.

V and J are TRBV12-5 and TRBJ1-2; 8 positions match TRBD1. Germline V gives CDR1 LGHNT, CDR2 FRNRAP. This CDR3 region has 14 residues. V gave up 6 bases and J gave up 4 bases; unmatched junction bases: 7. For the CDR3, the DNA is TGTGCTAGTGGAGACAGGGGCTTCCCCTATGGCTACACCTTC. Amino acid sequence: CASGDRGFPYGYTF.

The V call is TRBV5-1, the J call TRBJ2-2; 14 nucleotides match TRBD2. The CDR3 contains 18 residues. Germline CDR1 is SGHRS and CDR2 is YFSETQ. With V trimmed by 0 bases and J by 1 base, 2 bases remained unmatched. The CDR3 bases are TGCGCCAGCAGCTTGGCGGGACTAGCGGGAGTGAACACCGGGGAGCTGTTTTTT. Amino acid sequence: CASSLAGLAGVNTGELFF.